This entry lists 32 T cell receptor beta chains sequenced from one sample in a study of response to subunit inactivated influenza vaccine. TCRdb reanalysed the RT-PCR reads using MiXCR and keeps one entry per CDR3 protein. The sample contains 500,000 to 600,000 distinct CDR3 sequences, about 11% of which appear only once. This sample also appeared in a second study, on T cells expressing NK-cell markers. As that report states: With UMIs, 5'RACE template switching was used to make TCR beta cDNA.

Sequences were derived from PBMCs from blood, sampled on the day of vaccination. Receptors originate from a man aged 45-65 years who received an inactivated influenza vaccine.

The CDR3 DNA sequence: TGTGCCAGCAGCGGACGCTCCTCGGAGACCCAGTACTTC. Amino acid sequence: CASSGRSSETQYF. The chain recombines TRBV7-2 with TRBJ2-5; D is unresolved. Germline V lookup: CDR1 SGHTA, CDR2 FQGNSA. Trimming pared 5 bases from V and 5 bases from J, leaving 12 bases between. The CDR3 loop spans 13 amino acids.

The V call is TRBV21-1, the J call TRBJ1-5. TRBV21-1 is a listed pseudogene. This CDR3 has 16 residues. The CDR3 DNA reads as TGTGCCAGCAGCGATTGGAATAGGGAGGACCATCAGCCCCAGCATTTT. This gives the protein CASSDWNREDHQPQHF.

Concerning this clonotype itself: The final CDR3 position lacks the conserved phenylalanine or tryptophan, pointing to a likely read error. This chain connects TRBV11-2 to TRBJ2-7, with no clear D. Between the trimmed V and J ends, which lost 1 base and 6 bases, there was a span of 7 bases. The CDR3 has 12 amino acids. The V gene's germline CDR1 is SGHAT and CDR2 FQNNGV. This CDR3 is CASSLVRGEQYL. In DNA form, the CDR3 reads TGTGCCAGCAGCTTAGTCCGCGGCGAGCAGTACCTC.

The chain employs TRBV20-1 and TRBJ1-5; TRBD1 matches 9 bases. The CDR3 totals 14 residues. With 5 bases clipped from V and 3 bases from J, the junction kept 5 bases outside the gene matches. Germline V gene sequence: CDR1 DFQATT, CDR2 SNEGSKA (reference sequence). In DNA form, the CDR3 reads TGCAGTGCTGTCCGGGACAGGGACAATCAGCCCCAGCATTTT. Residues: CSAVRDRDNQPQHF.

This clonotype has more than one count but fewer than ten. The chain joins TRBV20-1 to TRBJ2-7; no clear D. The germline gives CDR1 DFQATT, CDR2 SNEGSKA (reference sequence). Trimming stripped 0 bases from V and 0 bases from J, with 9 bases between. CDR3 length: 14 residues. The CDR3 sequence is CSARDLATSYEQYF. The DNA for the CDR3 is TGCAGTGCTAGAGATCTGGCAACCTCCTACGAGCAGTACTTC.

Only a few counts were recorded for this clonotype. The chain uses TRBV19 and TRBJ1-1, with no clear D. Trimming took 5 bases from V and 11 from J, leaving 15 bases between them. This CDR3 region has 12 residues. CDR1 and CDR2 from the germline V gene are LNHDA and SQIVND (reference sequence). The CDR3 DNA is TGTGCCAGTAGTGTTCCCGGGCGAAGGGCTTTCTTT. It specifies CASSVPGRRAFF. Complete variable domain (other parts from reference TRBV19 and TRBJ1-1): DGGITQSPKYLFRKEGQNVTLSCEQNLNHDAMYWYRQDPGQGLRLIYYSQIVNDFQKGDIAEGYSVSREKKESFPLTVTSAQKNPTAFYLCASSVPGRRAFFGQGTRLTVV.

J is TRBJ2-1 and V is TRBV9; 7 positions match TRBD2. V lost 3 bases and J lost 7; bases outside the gene matches: 10. CDR1 and CDR2 from the germline V gene are SGDLS and YYNGEE. The CDR3 is made up of 15 amino acids. The CDR3 region has the DNA TGTGCCAGCAGCGGTAGCGGGTCTCCTAGGAATGAGCAGTTCTTC. It encodes CASSGSGSPRNEQFF.

The chain is built from TRBV5-1 and TRBJ2-7, with D unclear. CDR1 SGHRS and CDR2 YFSETQ come from the germline V gene. The length of the CDR3 is 15 residues. V was pared by 0 bases and J by 2 bases, with 12 bases between. The CDR3 sequence is CASSLGVRRPYEQYF. The DNA of the CDR3 is TGCGCCAGCAGCTTGGGGGTCAGAAGGCCCTACGAGCAGTACTTC.

This clonotype was recorded many times. This rearrangement joins TRBV27 to TRBJ2-1; D unclear. This CDR3 contains 11 residues. Germline V gives CDR1 MNHEY, CDR2 SMNVEV (reference sequence). V lost 8 bases and J 7 bases, leaving 9 bases between the germline ends. The CDR3 DNA is TGTGCCAGCCAGGATTGGAATGAGCAGTTCTTC. This sequence encodes CASQDWNEQFF.

The chain employs TRBV5-1 and TRBJ2-7; possibly TRBD1 for D (5 bases). Germline CDR1 is SGHRS and CDR2 is YFSETQ. The CDR3 is 14 amino acids. V was cut by 5 bases and J by 4 bases, with 16 bases left in between. DNA for the CDR3: TGCGCCAGCAGTAGGGGCGATTGGAAATACGAGCAGTACTTC. Translating it yields CASSRGDWKYEQYF.

Here the CDR3 reads CASSLGPQLNEKLFF. CDR3 in DNA: TGTGCCAGCAGCTTAGGGCCCCAACTAAATGAAAAACTGTTTTTT. V usage is TRBV7-9 and J usage is TRBJ1-4; D unclear. V lost 1 base and J 5 bases, leaving 11 bases between the germline ends. Germline CDR1 is SEHNR and CDR2 is FQNEAQ (reference sequence). This CDR3 is 15 amino acids long.

J is TRBJ1-1 and V is TRBV3-1; D uncertain. V lost 1 base and J lost 1, with 7 bases in between. This CDR3 has 14 residues. Germline V gives CDR1 LGHDT, CDR2 YNNKEL (reference sequence). DNA for the CDR3: TGTGCCAGCAGCCAAGCCCAGGCGAACACTGAAGCTTTCTTT. Protein product: CASSQAQANTEAFF.

This clonotype was picked up a small number of times. This chain connects TRBV5-1 to TRBJ2-7; D ambiguous. Trimming stripped 4 bases from V and 7 bases from J, with 21 bases between. The CDR3 runs to 15 residues. CDR1 SGHRS and CDR2 YFSETQ come from the germline V gene. CDR3: CASSLTPGALGEQYF. As DNA, the CDR3 is TGCGCCAGCAGCCTTACTCCGGGCGCCCTCGGGGAGCAGTACTTC.

The sample holds many counts of this clonotype. This chain joins TRBV10-3 and TRBJ2-1, with 11 bases matching TRBD2. Germline-derived CDR1 and CDR2 are ENHRY and SYGVKD. This CDR3 has 16 amino acids. J gave up 5 bases and V 5 bases, and 8 bases lay outside the gene matches. In nucleotides, the CDR3 is TGTGCCATCAGTAAAGGGCTAGCGGGGGGTAACAATGAGCAGTTCTTC. Residues: CAISKGLAGGNNEQFF.

The rearrangement links TRBV12-3 or TRBV12-4 to TRBJ2-5, with D hard to call. The V and J ends lost 5 bases and 3 bases respectively, with 10 bases between them. This CDR3 region has 13 residues. CDR3 sequence: CASSMTVEETQYF. The CDR3, as DNA: TGTGCCAGCAGTATGACCGTCGAAGAGACCCAGTACTTC.

The chain has TRBV10-3 and TRBJ2-1, with 10 positions matching TRBD2. V trimming: 6 bases; J trimming: 6 bases; junction bases outside the gene matches: 14. This CDR3 comprises 17 residues. Germline assignment: CDR1 ENHRY and CDR2 SYGVKD. The CDR3 bases are TGTGCCATCAGCGAGACCCCAGCGGGAGGGCCTCGCAATGAGCAGTTCTTC. Translation gives CAISETPAGGPRNEQFF.

The V gene is TRBV20-1, the J gene TRBJ2-7; 7 bases are shared with TRBD1. J gave up 4 bases and V 5 bases, and 8 bases lay outside the gene matches. Germline loops: CDR1 DFQATT, CDR2 SNEGSKA (reference sequence). The CDR3 is 13 residues long. The CDR3 nucleotides read TGCAGTGCTCAAAGACAGGGTGTTTACGAGCAGTACTTC. This encodes CSAQRQGVYEQYF.

As regards this clonotype: At one boundary the junction diverges from the germline segment, which might be a read error. The J gene is TRBJ2-7, the V gene TRBV15; 10 positions match TRBD2. The CDR3 runs 15 residues. Germline lookup yields CDR1 LNHNV and CDR2 YYDKDF (reference sequence). CDR3 bases: TGTGCCGCCAGCCGCGCTAGCGGGAGAATGAGCGAGCAGTACTTC. Amino acid sequence: CAASRASGRMSEQYF.

V and J are TRBV4-2 and TRBJ2-3, with TRBD1 matching 9 bases. The CDR3 contains 16 residues. V lost 3 bases to trimming and J lost 2 bases; unmatched junction nucleotides: 6. Germline assignment: CDR1 LGHNA and CDR2 YNFKEQ. The DNA of the CDR3 is TGTGCCAGCAGCCACGTCGGGACAGGGAACACAGATACGCAGTATTTT. As protein: CASSHVGTGNTDTQYF.

This clonotype was seen only a few times. The chain's CDR3 is CASQVHRSGANVLTF. The CDR3 coding sequence is TGTGCCAGCCAAGTCCACCGCTCTGGGGCCAACGTCCTGACTTTC. V and J are TRBV6-2 or TRBV6-3 and TRBJ2-6; D ambiguous. The CDR3 has 15 residues. Trimming removed 8 bases at V and 0 bases at J, with 11 bases between. Germline V gives CDR1 MNHEY, CDR2 SVGEGT.

The sample holds many counts of this clonotype. This sequence joins TRBV4-2 and TRBJ2-3; tentatively, D is TRBD1 (5 bases). Trimming removed 3 bases from V and 2 bases from J, with 12 bases in between. Germline V gene lookup returns CDR1 LGHNA and CDR2 YNFKEQ. The length of the CDR3 is 15 residues. The CDR3 is CASSQSQGFTDTQYF. Here the CDR3 DNA reads TGTGCCAGCAGCCAGAGCCAGGGTTTCACAGATACGCAGTATTTT.

In its sample, this clonotype was seen a few times. CDR3 in amino acids: CASSLFPGQPSYEQYF. The CDR3 nucleotides read TGCGCCAGCAGCTTGTTCCCGGGACAGCCCTCCTACGAGCAGTACTTC. The chain combines TRBV5-1 with TRBJ2-7; 7 bases match TRBD1. The germline gives CDR1 SGHRS, CDR2 YFSETQ. The J segment lost 0 bases and the V segment lost 1 base, leaving 7 bases of the junction unmatched. The CDR3 is 16 amino acids. The whole variable domain, remainder taken from reference TRBV5-1 and TRBJ2-7, is KAGVTQTPRYLIKTRGQQVTLSCSPISGHRSVSWYQQTPGQGLQFLFEYFSETQRNKGNFPGRFSGRQFSNSRSEMNVSTLELGDSALYLCASSLFPGQPSYEQYFGPGTRLTVT.

The chain employs TRBV5-1 and TRBJ2-3; 7 bases are a match to TRBD1. CDR3 size: 13 residues. Per germline, CDR1 SGHRS and CDR2 YFSETQ. The V gene end was trimmed by 6 bases and the J gene end by 2 bases; junction bases not matched to a gene: 3. The CDR3 spells CASMTGTTDTQYF. Here the CDR3 DNA reads TGCGCCAGCATGACAGGGACCACAGATACGCAGTATTTT.

J is TRBJ1-4 and V is TRBV28; D is possibly TRBD1 (5 bases). Germline V gene data show CDR1 as MDHEN and CDR2 as SYDVKM. Trimming took 7 bases from V and 5 from J, leaving 20 bases between them. This CDR3 is 16 amino acids long. The CDR3 here is CASNPMTGTGNEKLFF. As DNA, the CDR3 is TGTGCCAGCAATCCCATGACGGGGACGGGAAATGAAAAACTGTTTTTT.

This clonotype appeared once. V gene TRBV29-1 combines with J gene TRBJ2-7; D is unresolved. This CDR3 has 12 amino acids. V dropped 4 bases and J dropped 3 bases, with 10 bases sitting between them. Germline V gene data show CDR1 as SQVTM and CDR2 as ANQGSEA. In nucleotides, the CDR3 is TGCAGCGTTGGGAGCCAGAACTACGAGCAGTACTTC. Encoded protein: CSVGSQNYEQYF.

The table lists this clonotype with a few counts. The rearrangement joins TRBV14 to TRBJ2-3; D perhaps matches TRBD1 (5 bases). The germline CDR1 and CDR2 sequences are SGHDN and FVKESK. This CDR3 comprises 15 residues. V was shortened by 0 bases and J by 3 bases, with 10 bases between the two germline ends. CDR3 loop: CASSQEKGITDTQYF. CDR3 nucleotide sequence: TGTGCCAGCAGCCAAGAGAAGGGGATTACAGATACGCAGTATTTT.

A few counts support this clonotype. The chain couples TRBV5-1 to TRBJ1-1; tentative D call: TRBD1 (6 bases). Germline CDR1 reads SGHRS; CDR2 reads YFSETQ. This CDR3 is 15 amino acids long. V lost 1 base and J 3 bases, leaving 13 bases between the germline ends. The CDR3 protein is CASSLTGSRDTEAFF. CDR3 DNA sequence: TGCGCCAGCAGCTTGACAGGGAGTCGGGACACTGAAGCTTTCTTT.

This chain connects TRBV29-1 to TRBJ2-5, with TRBD2 matching 14 bases. Germline V lookup: CDR1 SQVTM, CDR2 ANQGSEA. V shed 4 bases and J 5 bases; nucleotides not matched to a gene: 12. The CDR3 is made up of 17 amino acids. The CDR3 bases are TGCAGCGTTGCGGGACTAGCGGGAGAAATACGGCCCGAGACCCAGTACTTC. Translation gives CSVAGLAGEIRPETQYF.

The chain employs TRBV6-5 and TRBJ2-5; D is ambiguous. In germline, CDR1 is MNHEY, CDR2 SVGAGI. The V gene lost 2 bases and the J gene lost 2 bases, with 9 bases spanning the gap. The CDR3 is 14 amino acids. CDR3 coding DNA: TGTGCCAGCAGTTACAGTACAGCTCAAGAGACCCAGTACTTC. Translating it yields CASSYSTAQETQYF.

The chain joins TRBV28 to TRBJ2-7; 7 bases are shared with TRBD1. Trimming removed 6 bases from V and 4 bases from J; junction bases left unmatched: 18. CDR3 length: 17 residues. The germline V gene has CDR1 MDHEN and CDR2 SYDVKM. The CDR3 DNA follows: TGTGCCAGCAGACCCTCCACCATTCGACAGGGCAAATACGAGCAGTACTTC. It specifies CASRPSTIRQGKYEQYF.

This clonotype was counted many times. Written as DNA, the CDR3 is TGCGCCAGCAGCTTGGCCGCAGGGGATGAGCAGTTCTTC. Amino acid sequence: CASSLAAGDEQFF. V usage is TRBV5-1 and J usage is TRBJ2-1; maybe TRBD1 (6 bases). The V end lost 0 bases, the J end lost 8 bases, and 9 bases lay between the germline ends. CDR3 length: 13 residues. CDR1 is SGHRS and CDR2 is YFSETQ in the germline V gene.

This clonotype was counted at least ten times. V usage is TRBV30 and J usage is TRBJ1-5; D gene uncertain. The germline V and J ends were trimmed by 0 bases and 1 base, with 4 bases remaining between them. In germline, CDR1 is GTSNPN, CDR2 SVGIG (reference sequence). CDR3 length equals 13 residues. CDR3 in amino acids: CAWSVRSNQPQHF. CDR3 nucleotides: TGTGCCTGGAGTGTACGGAGCAATCAGCCCCAGCATTTT.